Listed here is a single TCR beta chain. V was clipped by 5 bases and J by 4 bases; unmatched bases: 10. The germline V gene has CDR1 MNHEY and CDR2 SVGAGI. The CDR3 has 15 residues. The sample is drawn from a study of blood T cell repertoires in COVID-19. About the study: Samples representing acute and convalescent COVID-19 were sourced from the United States, Italy and Spain. PBMCs, B-cell-depleted T cells, or T cells were the source of the cDNA or gDNA that made up the material.

How the authors handled the data: Estimates of nucleated cell counts were drawn from the amplification of reference gene primers. The protocol was immunoSEQ multiplex PCR, while the TCRdb copy is restricted to in-frame clones and leaves out a portion. The V and J calls and clone size come from that table; D and trimming were worked out from the DNA. The sample contains tens of thousands of clones, about 86% of which appear only once. The TCR comes from a man between 65 and 79 years old with acute or convalescent COVID-19. Sequencing used peripheral blood. The V and J genes are TRBV6-5 and TRBJ1-2; 7 positions match TRBD1. The CDR3, as DNA: TGTGCCAGCAGTCCCTCCGGGACAGCCTTCTATGGCTACACCTTC. It yields the protein CASSPSGTAFYGYTF.